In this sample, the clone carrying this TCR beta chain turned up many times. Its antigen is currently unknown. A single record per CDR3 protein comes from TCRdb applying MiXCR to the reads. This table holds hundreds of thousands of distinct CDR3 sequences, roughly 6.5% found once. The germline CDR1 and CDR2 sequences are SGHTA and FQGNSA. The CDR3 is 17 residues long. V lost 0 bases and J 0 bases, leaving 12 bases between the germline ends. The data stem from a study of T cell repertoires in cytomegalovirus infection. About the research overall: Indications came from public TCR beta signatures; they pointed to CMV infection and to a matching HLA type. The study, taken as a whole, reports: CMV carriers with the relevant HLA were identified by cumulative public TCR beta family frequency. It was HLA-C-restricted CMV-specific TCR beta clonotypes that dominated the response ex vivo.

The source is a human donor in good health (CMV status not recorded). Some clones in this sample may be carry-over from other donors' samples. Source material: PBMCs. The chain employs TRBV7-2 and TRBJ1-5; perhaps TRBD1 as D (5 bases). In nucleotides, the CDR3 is TGTGCCAGCAGCTTAGCAGCGGGGGGGGTTAGCAATCAGCCCCAGCATTTT. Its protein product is CASSLAAGGVSNQPQHF. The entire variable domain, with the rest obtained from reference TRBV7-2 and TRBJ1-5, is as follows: GAGVSQSPSNKVTEKGKDVELRCDPISGHTALYWYRQSLGQGLEFLIYFQGNSAPDKSGLPSDRFSAERTGGSVSTLTIQRTQQEDSAVYLCASSLAAGGVSNQPQHFGDGTRLSIL.